This record looks at one TCR beta chain sequence and its context. This entry is derived from a study of blood T cell repertoires in COVID-19. Data came from immunoSEQ multiplex PCR; TCRdb stores just in-frame clones and leaves some out. The table includes 200,000 to 300,000 clones, 90% detected once. V was clipped by 3 bases and J by 5 bases, with 11 bases between them. Looked up from germline, CDR1 is SGDLS and CDR2 is YYNGEE. This CDR3 is built from 14 residues. This sequence joins TRBV9 and TRBJ2-2; no definite D call. Sequenced: peripheral blood. The origin of this receptor is a woman aged 40 to 50 with acute or convalescent COVID-19. CDR3 loop: CASSADRLTGELFF. The CDR3 bases are TGTGCCAGCAGCGCCGATAGACTGACCGGGGAGCTGTTTTTT.